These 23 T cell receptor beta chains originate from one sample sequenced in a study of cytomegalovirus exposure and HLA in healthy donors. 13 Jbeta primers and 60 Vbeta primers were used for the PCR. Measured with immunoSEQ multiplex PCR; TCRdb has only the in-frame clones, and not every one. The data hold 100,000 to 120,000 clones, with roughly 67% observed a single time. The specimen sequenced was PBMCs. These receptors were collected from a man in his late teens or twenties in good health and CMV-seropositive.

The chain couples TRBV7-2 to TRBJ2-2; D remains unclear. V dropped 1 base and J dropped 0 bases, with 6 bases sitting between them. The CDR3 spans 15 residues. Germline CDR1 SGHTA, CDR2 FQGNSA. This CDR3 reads CASSLDRANTGELFF. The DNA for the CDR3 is TGTGCCAGCAGCTTAGATCGAGCGAACACCGGGGAGCTGTTTTTT.

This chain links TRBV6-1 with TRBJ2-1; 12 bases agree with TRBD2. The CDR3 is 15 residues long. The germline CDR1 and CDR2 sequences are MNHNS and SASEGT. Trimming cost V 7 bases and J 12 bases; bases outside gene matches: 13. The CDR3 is CASNRLAGEGSTQFF. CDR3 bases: TGTGCCAGCAACCGACTAGCGGGGGAGGGATCAACGCAGTTCTTC.

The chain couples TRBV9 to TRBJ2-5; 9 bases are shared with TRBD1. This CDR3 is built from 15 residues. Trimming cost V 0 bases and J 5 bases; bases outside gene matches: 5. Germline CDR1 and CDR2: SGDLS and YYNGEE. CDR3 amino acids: CASSVATGGGETQYF. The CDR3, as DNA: TGTGCCAGCAGCGTAGCTACAGGGGGCGGGGAGACCCAGTACTTC.

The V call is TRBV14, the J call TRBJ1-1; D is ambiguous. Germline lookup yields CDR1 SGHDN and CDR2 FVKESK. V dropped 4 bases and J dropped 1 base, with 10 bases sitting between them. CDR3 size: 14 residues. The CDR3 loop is CASSPRAGNTEAFF. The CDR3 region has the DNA TGTGCCAGCAGCCCCCGGGCGGGGAACACTGAAGCTTTCTTT.

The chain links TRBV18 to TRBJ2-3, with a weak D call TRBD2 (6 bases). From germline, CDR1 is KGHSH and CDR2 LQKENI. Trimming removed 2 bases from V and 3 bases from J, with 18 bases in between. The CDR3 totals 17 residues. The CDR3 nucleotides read TGTGCCAGCTCACCATATAGGGCCGGGACTGGAACAGATACGCAGTATTTT. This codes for CASSPYRAGTGTDTQYF.

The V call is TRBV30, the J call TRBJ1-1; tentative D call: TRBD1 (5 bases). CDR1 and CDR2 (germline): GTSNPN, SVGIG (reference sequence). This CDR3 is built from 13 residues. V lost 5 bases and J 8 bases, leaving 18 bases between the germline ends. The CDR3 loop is CAWSAGGALEAFF. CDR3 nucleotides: TGTGCCTGGTCGGCCGGGGGTGCCCTCGAAGCTTTCTTT. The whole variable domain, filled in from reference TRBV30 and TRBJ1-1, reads SQTIHQWPATLVQPVGSPLSLECTVEGTSNPNLYWYRQAAGRGLQLLFYSVGIGQISSEVPQNLSASRPQDRQFILSSKKLLLSDSGFYLCAWSAGGALEAFFGQGTRLTVV.

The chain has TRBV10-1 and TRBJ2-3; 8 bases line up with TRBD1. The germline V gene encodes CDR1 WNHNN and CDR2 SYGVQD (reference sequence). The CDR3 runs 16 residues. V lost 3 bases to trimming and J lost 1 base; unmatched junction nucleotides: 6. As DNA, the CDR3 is TGCGCCAGCAGTGAAGGACAGGGTTTCGGCACAGATACGCAGTATTTT. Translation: CASSEGQGFGTDTQYF.

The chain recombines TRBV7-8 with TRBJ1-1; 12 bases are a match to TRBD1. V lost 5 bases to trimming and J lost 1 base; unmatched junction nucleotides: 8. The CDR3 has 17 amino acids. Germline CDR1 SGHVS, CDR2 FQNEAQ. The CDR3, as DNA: TGTGCCAGCAGCCCCCGGGACAGGGGGCAAAGGAACACTGAAGCTTTCTTT. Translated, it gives CASSPRDRGQRNTEAFF.

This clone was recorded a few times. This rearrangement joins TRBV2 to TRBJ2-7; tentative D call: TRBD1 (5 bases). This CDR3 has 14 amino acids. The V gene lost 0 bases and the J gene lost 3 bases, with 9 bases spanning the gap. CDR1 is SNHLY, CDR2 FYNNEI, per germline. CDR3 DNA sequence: TGTGCCAGCAGTGAAGCGCTTCAGGGCTACGAGCAGTACTTC. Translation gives CASSEALQGYEQYF.

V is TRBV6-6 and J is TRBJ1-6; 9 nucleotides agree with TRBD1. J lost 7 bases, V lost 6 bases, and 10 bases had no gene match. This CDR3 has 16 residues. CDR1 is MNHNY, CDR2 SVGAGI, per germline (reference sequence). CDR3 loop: CASSGGFGTGNSPLHF. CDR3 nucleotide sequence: TGTGCCAGCAGCGGAGGATTCGGGACAGGGAATTCACCCCTCCACTTT.

The CDR3 region has the DNA TGTGCCAGCAGCAAAGCGGGTCAGGGTGGACAGCCCCAGCATTTT. It codes for CASSKAGQGGQPQHF. The chain recombines TRBV21-1 with TRBJ1-5; the table assigns TRBD1, which was not confirmed against the DNA. TRBV21-1 is flagged as a pseudogene. The length of the CDR3 is 15 residues.

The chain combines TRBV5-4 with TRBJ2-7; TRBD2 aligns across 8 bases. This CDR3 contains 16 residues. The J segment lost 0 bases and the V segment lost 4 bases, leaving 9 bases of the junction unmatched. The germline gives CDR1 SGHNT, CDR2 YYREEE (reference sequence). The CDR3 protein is CASSPVSGGGSYEQYF. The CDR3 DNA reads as TGTGCCAGCAGCCCGGTGAGCGGGGGAGGCTCCTACGAGCAGTACTTC.

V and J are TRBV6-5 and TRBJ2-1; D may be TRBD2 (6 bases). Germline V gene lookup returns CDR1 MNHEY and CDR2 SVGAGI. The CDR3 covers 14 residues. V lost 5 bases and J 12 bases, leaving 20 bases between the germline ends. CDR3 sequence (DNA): TGTGCCAGCAGTGAACACCACCGGAGGGGCGGGCAGTTCTTC. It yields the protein CASSEHHRRGGQFF.

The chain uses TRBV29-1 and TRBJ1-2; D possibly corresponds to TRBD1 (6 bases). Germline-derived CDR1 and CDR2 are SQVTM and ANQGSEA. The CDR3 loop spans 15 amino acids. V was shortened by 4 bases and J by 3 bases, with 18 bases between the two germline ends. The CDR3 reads CSVGNEDSVYYGYTF. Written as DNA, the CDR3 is TGCAGCGTTGGTAATGAGGACAGTGTCTACTATGGCTACACCTTC.

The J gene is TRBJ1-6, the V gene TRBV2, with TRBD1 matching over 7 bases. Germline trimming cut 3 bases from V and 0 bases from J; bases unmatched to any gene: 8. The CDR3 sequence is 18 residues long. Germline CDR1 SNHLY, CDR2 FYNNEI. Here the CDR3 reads CASSEWGQGVSYNSPLHF. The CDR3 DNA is TGTGCCAGCAGTGAGTGGGGCCAGGGGGTCTCCTATAATTCACCCCTCCACTTT.

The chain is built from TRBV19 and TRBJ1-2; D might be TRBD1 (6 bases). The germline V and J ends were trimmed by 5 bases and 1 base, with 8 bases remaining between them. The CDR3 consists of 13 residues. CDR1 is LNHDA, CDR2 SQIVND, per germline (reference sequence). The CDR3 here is CASSGQINYGYTF. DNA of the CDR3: TGTGCCAGTAGTGGACAGATTAACTATGGCTACACCTTC.

CDR3 nucleotides: TGTGCCAGCAGCTTGGGACAGGTCCCCCCAGATACGCAGTATTTT. Its translation: CASSLGQVPPDTQYF. The chain couples TRBV7-9 to TRBJ2-3, with 8 nucleotides matching TRBD1. The junction had 6 bases not matched to a gene; V was cut back by 3 bases and J by 4 bases. Germline CDR1 SEHNR, CDR2 FQNEAQ (reference sequence). This CDR3 spans 15 amino acids.

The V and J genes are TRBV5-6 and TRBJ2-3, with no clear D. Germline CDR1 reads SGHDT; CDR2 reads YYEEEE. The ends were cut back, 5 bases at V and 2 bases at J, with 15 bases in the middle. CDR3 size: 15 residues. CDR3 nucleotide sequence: TGTGCCAGCAGTCTCCAACCTGGCTTCACAGATACGCAGTATTTT. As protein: CASSLQPGFTDTQYF.

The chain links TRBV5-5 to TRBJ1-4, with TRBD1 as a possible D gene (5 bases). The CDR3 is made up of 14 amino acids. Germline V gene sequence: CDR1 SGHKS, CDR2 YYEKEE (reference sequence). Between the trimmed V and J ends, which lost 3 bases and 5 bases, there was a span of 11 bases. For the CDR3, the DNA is TGTGCCAGCAGCTGGGGAAGGGGCAATGAAAAACTGTTTTTT. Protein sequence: CASSWGRGNEKLFF.

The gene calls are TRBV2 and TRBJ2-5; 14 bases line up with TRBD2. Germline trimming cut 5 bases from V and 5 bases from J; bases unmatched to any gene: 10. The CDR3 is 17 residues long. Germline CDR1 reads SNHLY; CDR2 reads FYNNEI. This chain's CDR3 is CASSTGLAGAFRETQYF. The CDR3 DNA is TGTGCCAGCAGTACGGGACTAGCGGGGGCCTTCCGGGAGACCCAGTACTTC. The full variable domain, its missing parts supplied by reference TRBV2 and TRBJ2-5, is EPEVTQTPSHQVTQMGQEVILRCVPISNHLYFYWYRQILGQKVEFLVSFYNNEISEKSEIFDDQFSVERPDGSNFTLKIRSTKLEDSAMYFCASSTGLAGAFRETQYFGPGTRLLVL.

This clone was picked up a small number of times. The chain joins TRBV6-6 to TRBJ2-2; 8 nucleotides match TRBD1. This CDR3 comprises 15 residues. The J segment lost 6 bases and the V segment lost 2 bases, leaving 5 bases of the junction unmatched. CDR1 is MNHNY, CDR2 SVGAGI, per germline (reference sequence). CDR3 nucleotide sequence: TGTGCCAGCAGTTACCCGGACAGGGTGTCCGGGGAGCTGTTTTTT. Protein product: CASSYPDRVSGELFF.

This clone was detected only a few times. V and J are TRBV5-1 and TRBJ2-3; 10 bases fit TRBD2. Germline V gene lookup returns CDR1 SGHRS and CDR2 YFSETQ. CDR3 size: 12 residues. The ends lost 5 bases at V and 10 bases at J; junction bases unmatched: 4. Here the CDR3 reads CASRPSGGSQYF. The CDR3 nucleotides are TGCGCCAGCAGACCTAGCGGGGGATCGCAGTATTTT.

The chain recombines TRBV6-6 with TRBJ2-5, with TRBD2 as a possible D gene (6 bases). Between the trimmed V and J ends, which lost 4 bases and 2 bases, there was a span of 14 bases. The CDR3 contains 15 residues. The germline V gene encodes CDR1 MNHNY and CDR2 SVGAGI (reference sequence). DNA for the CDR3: TGTGCCAGCAGTTTGTCGGCCGGGGGTCAAGAGACCCAGTACTTC. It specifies CASSLSAGGQETQYF.